The T cell receptor beta chain under discussion was sequenced for a study of T cells after yellow fever vaccination. Broader study findings: Clonotypes appearing in both CD4 and CD8 compartments existed, and their share was small. Most clones from primary vaccination were detected again post-booster (approximately 97% CD4, 88% CD8).

Template-switching 5'RACE yielded the TCR cDNA; a universal primer site and UMIs were added in the process. From the 5' RACE reads, TCRdb called clonotypes with MiXCR, one entry per CDR3 protein. The table has about 550,000 distinct CDR3 sequences, roughly 21% seen once. This CDR3 comprises 14 residues. CDR1 LNHDA and CDR2 SQIVND come from the germline V gene (reference sequence). V was cut by 7 bases and J by 3 bases, with 15 bases left in between. A word on this clonotype: Its antigen is undetermined.

This sequence originates from a man younger than 45 who received the YFV17D yellow fever vaccine. This rearrangement joins TRBV19 to TRBJ2-5, with no clear D. Specimen: PBMCs, collected 15 days after the yellow fever booster vaccination. CDR3 region: CASTSVAFKETQYF. The CDR3 DNA reads as TGTGCCAGTACATCCGTCGCGTTTAAAGAGACCCAGTACTTC.